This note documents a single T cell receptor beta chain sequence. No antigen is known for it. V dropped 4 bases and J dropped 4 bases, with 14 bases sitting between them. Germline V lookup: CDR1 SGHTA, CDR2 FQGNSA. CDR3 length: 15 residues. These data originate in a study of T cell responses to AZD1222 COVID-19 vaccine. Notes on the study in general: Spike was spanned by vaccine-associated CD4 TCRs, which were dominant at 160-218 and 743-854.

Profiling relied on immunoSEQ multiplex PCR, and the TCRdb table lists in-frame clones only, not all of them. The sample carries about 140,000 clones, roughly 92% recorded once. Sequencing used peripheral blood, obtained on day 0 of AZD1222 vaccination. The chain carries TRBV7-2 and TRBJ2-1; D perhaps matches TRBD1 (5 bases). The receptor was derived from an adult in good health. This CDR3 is CASSSGQVGYNEQFF. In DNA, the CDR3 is TGTGCCAGCAGCTCAGGACAAGTGGGTTACAATGAGCAGTTCTTC.